The 15 T cell receptor beta chains in this list originate from one sample, sequenced in a study of read filtering for tumor transcriptome and immune sequencing. This library used approximately 0.4 ug RNA and molecular barcoded adaptors spanning alpha/delta and beta/gamma chains. TCRdb itself ran the reads through MiXCR, one entry per CDR3 protein. The data hold around 50,000 distinct CDR3 sequences, with less than 25% observed a single time. Sequencing was performed on a population of CD138-negative cells sorted from bone marrow. These receptor sequences come from a donor at least 40 years old with multiple myeloma.

This clonotype showed up just once. The V and J genes are TRBV20-1 and TRBJ2-7, with D hard to call. This CDR3 region has 13 residues. Per the germline V gene, CDR1 is DFQATT and CDR2 is SNEGSKA (reference sequence). Trimming shortened V by 0 bases and J by 5 bases, and 11 bases separated the two germline ends. For the CDR3, the DNA is TGCAGTGCTAGAGATACGATTCAGGACGAGCAGTACTTC. This codes for CSARDTIQDEQYF.

This clonotype was seen repeatedly, ten times or more. The chain joins TRBV6-2 or TRBV6-3 to TRBJ2-1; D tentatively fits TRBD1 or TRBD2 (5 bases each). V gave up 3 bases and J gave up 0 bases, with 12 bases separating them. Germline V gene lookup returns CDR1 MNHEY and CDR2 SVGEGT. This CDR3 has 16 residues. The CDR3 DNA sequence: TGTGCCAGCAGTTATGGGGGACCCCCCTCCTACAATGAGCAGTTCTTC. This gives the protein CASSYGGPPSYNEQFF.

The chain is built from TRBV11-2 and TRBJ1-5; D remains ambiguous. Deletions cut 7 bases from V and 4 bases from J, with 14 bases between. CDR3 length: 14 residues. Germline loops: CDR1 SGHAT, CDR2 FQNNGV. CDR3 region: CASTIPPQNQPQHF. The CDR3 bases are TGTGCCAGCACCATCCCCCCCCAAAATCAGCCCCAGCATTTT.

This clonotype was counted many times. The chain links TRBV12-3 or TRBV12-4 to TRBJ2-2; 12 bases are a match to TRBD1. The V gene end was trimmed by 6 bases and the J gene end by 4 bases; junction bases not matched to a gene: 6. CDR3 size: 16 residues. CDR3 bases: TGTGCCAGCAGAGGGACAGGGGGCCTGGGCACCGGGGAGCTGTTTTTT. It specifies CASRGTGGLGTGELFF.

This clonotype was found a few times. The CDR3 loop reads CASSQDDWRGEKLFF. The CDR3 DNA reads as TGTGCCAGCAGCCAAGATGATTGGAGGGGTGAAAAACTGTTTTTT. The chain is built from TRBV14 and TRBJ1-4, with TRBD1 as a possible D gene (5 bases). This CDR3 has 15 residues. V was shortened by 0 bases and J by 7 bases, with 12 bases between the two germline ends. The germline V gene encodes CDR1 SGHDN and CDR2 FVKESK.

At least ten counts were recorded for this clonotype. V and J are TRBV28 and TRBJ2-5, with D uncertain. The V end was cut by 6 bases, the J end by 3 bases, with 8 bases between. The CDR3 has 12 residues. CDR1 is MDHEN, CDR2 SYDVKM, per germline. CDR3 amino acids: CASSRREETQYF. DNA of the CDR3: TGTGCCAGCAGCCGTCGGGAAGAGACCCAGTACTTC.

The chain is built from TRBV19 and TRBJ1-5; D unclear. CDR3 length equals 15 residues. The germline V gene encodes CDR1 LNHDA and CDR2 SQIVND (reference sequence). The ends were cut back, 4 bases at V and 0 bases at J, with 10 bases in the middle. CDR3 sequence reads: CASSNIETSNQPQHF. CDR3 nucleotides: TGTGCCAGTAGTAATATCGAGACTAGCAATCAGCCCCAGCATTTT.

The gene calls are TRBV19 and TRBJ2-5, with D hard to call. The V gene's germline CDR1 is LNHDA and CDR2 SQIVND (reference sequence). V was shortened by 3 bases and J by 0 bases, with 8 bases between the two germline ends. This CDR3 is 14 amino acids long. The CDR3 sequence is CASSITDNQETQYF. For the CDR3, the DNA is TGTGCCAGTAGTATTACAGACAACCAAGAGACCCAGTACTTC. The entire variable domain, with the rest obtained from reference TRBV19 and TRBJ2-5, is as follows: DGGITQSPKYLFRKEGQNVTLSCEQNLNHDAMYWYRQDPGQGLRLIYYSQIVNDFQKGDIAEGYSVSREKKESFPLTVTSAQKNPTAFYLCASSITDNQETQYFGPGTRLLVL.

This clonotype was found many times. The rearrangement uses TRBV12-3 or TRBV12-4 and TRBJ1-1, with no clear D. The germline V and J ends were trimmed by 7 bases and 1 base, with 16 bases remaining between them. CDR3 length: 15 residues. In DNA, the CDR3 is TGTGCCAGCACCCTGGGGAGGTCTACGAACACTGAAGCTTTCTTT. As protein: CASTLGRSTNTEAFF.

This clonotype was counted ten times or more. J is TRBJ2-3 and V is TRBV4-1, with 9 bases fitting TRBD2. J lost 5 bases, V lost 0 bases, and 6 bases had no gene match. This CDR3 is 16 amino acids long. Germline CDR1 is MGHRA and CDR2 is YSYEKL. The CDR3 DNA sequence: TGCGCCAGCAGCCAAGATCCGGGACTAGCCGGAGATACGCAGTATTTT. This codes for CASSQDPGLAGDTQYF.

This clonotype has ten or more counts. The J gene is TRBJ2-3, the V gene TRBV20-1, with 11 bases aligning to TRBD2. This CDR3 is 15 amino acids long. CDR1 is DFQATT and CDR2 is SNEGSKA in the germline V gene (reference sequence). V lost 6 bases and J lost 5; bases outside the gene matches: 10. The CDR3 sequence is CSASLAGGSGDTQYF. CDR3 nucleotide sequence: TGCAGTGCATCCTTAGCGGGGGGGAGCGGAGATACGCAGTATTTT.

This clonotype has at least ten counts. The genes are TRBV12-3 or TRBV12-4 and TRBJ2-1, with D uncertain. V was trimmed by 5 bases and J by 8 bases, leaving 19 bases between them. This CDR3 is 15 amino acids long. CDR3 nucleotides: TGTGCCAGCAGTGAGACCGGGTCTCTTGCCCATGAGCAGTTCTTC. Residues: CASSETGSLAHEQFF.

This clonotype was found many times. CDR3 region: CATSDSTVSNQPQHF. CDR3 DNA sequence: TGTGCCACCAGTGACTCTACAGTTAGCAATCAGCCCCAGCATTTT. The chain is built from TRBV24-1 and TRBJ1-5; no definite D call. The CDR3 covers 15 residues. CDR1 KGHDR and CDR2 SFDVKD come from the germline V gene. The V end lost 4 bases, the J end lost 0 bases, and 9 bases lay between the germline ends.

The sample holds a few counts of this clonotype. Here the CDR3 reads CASGLRSNPSSYNEQFF. The CDR3 DNA reads as TGTGCTAGTGGTTTGCGGTCGAACCCGAGCTCCTACAATGAGCAGTTCTTC. V usage is TRBV12-5 and J usage is TRBJ2-1; D is uncertain. The CDR3 spans 17 residues. The V end was cut by 2 bases, the J end by 0 bases, with 14 bases between. Germline-derived CDR1 and CDR2 are LGHNT and FRNRAP. Filled out from reference TRBV12-5 and TRBJ2-1, the complete variable domain reads DARVTQTPRHKVTEMGQEVTMRCQPILGHNTVFWYRQTMMQGLELLAYFRNRAPLDDSGMPKDRFSAEMPDATLATLKIQPSEPRDSAVYFCASGLRSNPSSYNEQFFGPGTRLTVL.

For this clonotype: Given a much more abundant clone one base away, this may be a read error. The chain is built from TRBV5-6 and TRBJ1-1; the match to TRBD1 covers 7 bases. CDR3 size: 17 residues. V dropped 4 bases and J dropped 4; count of bases not matched to a gene: 16. Germline loops: CDR1 SGHDT, CDR2 YYEEEE. This CDR3 is CASSNPPTGPWGTEAFF. The DNA for the CDR3 is TGTGCCAGCAGCAACCCCCCGACAGGGCCGTGGGGCACTGAAGCTTTCTTT. Full variable domain (remainder filled in from reference TRBV5-6 and TRBJ1-1): DAGVTQSPTHLIKTRGQQVTLRCSPKSGHDTVSWYQQALGQGPQFIFQYYEEEERQRGNFPDRFSGHQFPNYSSELNVNALLLGDSALYLCASSNPPTGPWGTEAFFGQGTRLTVV.